The 20 T cell receptor beta chains below all came from one sample that was sequenced in a study of cytomegalovirus exposure and HLA in healthy donors. Use of 60 Vbeta and 13 Jbeta primers characterized the PCR. Produced via immunoSEQ multiplex PCR; TCRdb's table is partial and in-frame only. The repertoire holds approximately 110,000 clones, with 77% as singletons. The specimen sequenced was PBMCs. These receptors all come from a woman aged 40 to 49 in good health and CMV-seropositive.

The rearrangement links TRBV6-1 to TRBJ2-1, with TRBD2 matching over 10 bases. Germline CDR1 MNHNS, CDR2 SASEGT. The CDR3 runs 16 residues. The V segment lost 1 base and the J segment 3 bases; nucleotides outside the gene matches: 3. The CDR3: CASSEGRTSGYNEQFF. In DNA form, the CDR3 reads TGTGCCAGCAGTGAAGGTAGGACTAGCGGCTACAATGAGCAGTTCTTC.

This clone was detected only once. The chain recombines TRBV28 with TRBJ2-7; TRBD2 matches at 10 bases. Germline-derived CDR1 and CDR2 are MDHEN and SYDVKM. The V segment lost 2 bases and the J segment 6 bases; nucleotides outside the gene matches: 1. CDR3 length equals 13 residues. CDR3 residues: CASSLTSGIEQYF. CDR3 coding DNA: TGTGCCAGCAGTTTAACTAGCGGGATCGAGCAGTACTTC. The entire variable domain, with the rest obtained from reference TRBV28 and TRBJ2-7, is as follows: DVKVTQSSRYLVKRTGEKVFLECVQDMDHENMFWYRQDPGLGLRLIYFSYDVKMKEKGDIPEGYSVSREKKERFSLILESASTNQTSMYLCASSLTSGIEQYFGPGTRLTVT.

This clone was counted between two and nine times. V usage is TRBV18 and J usage is TRBJ2-5; unclear D gene. This CDR3 has 12 residues. Germline V gives CDR1 KGHSH, CDR2 LQKENI. V lost 1 base, J lost 5 bases, and 5 bases lay in between. CDR3 nucleotides: TGTGCCAGCTCACCACGTCCTGAGACCCAGTACTTC. This encodes CASSPRPETQYF.

This clone was seen only a few times. The chain couples TRBV2 to TRBJ2-7; TRBD1 agrees at 9 bases. Germline trimming cut 5 bases from V and 5 bases from J; bases unmatched to any gene: 7. In germline, CDR1 is SNHLY, CDR2 FYNNEI. The CDR3 spans 14 residues. CDR3 in DNA: TGTGCCAGCAGTAGGGACAGGGCGTCAGACGAGCAGTACTTC. Translation: CASSRDRASDEQYF.

This clone was detected only once. V usage is TRBV4-1 and J usage is TRBJ2-5; 7 bases are a match to TRBD2. The CDR3 length is 13 residues. From germline, CDR1 is MGHRA and CDR2 YSYEKL. V gave up 5 bases and J gave up 3 bases; unmatched junction bases: 3. The CDR3 nucleotides are TGCGCCAGCAGCAAAGGGACTAAAGAGACCCAGTACTTC. Translation gives CASSKGTKETQYF.

This clone has a single count. The chain uses TRBV11-1 and TRBJ2-1; no clear D. CDR1 is SGHAT and CDR2 is FQDESV in the germline V gene (reference sequence). The V end was cut by 4 bases, the J end by 5 bases, with 6 bases between. CDR3 length: 12 amino acids. The CDR3 sequence is CASSYADNEQFF. DNA of the CDR3: TGTGCCAGCAGCTATGCAGACAATGAGCAGTTCTTC.

V usage is TRBV28 and J usage is TRBJ1-2; TRBD1 is a possible D gene (5 bases). CDR1 and CDR2 (germline): MDHEN, SYDVKM. The CDR3 runs to 14 residues. V was clipped by 6 bases and J by 4 bases, with 15 bases between them. The CDR3 DNA reads as TGTGCCAGCAGGGGGGGTCTGGATTTCTATGGCTACACCTTC. This encodes CASRGGLDFYGYTF.

The rearrangement links TRBV30 to TRBJ2-2; 8 positions agree with TRBD2. Germline CDR1 GTSNPN, CDR2 SVGIG (reference sequence). The CDR3 is 17 residues long. V shed 7 bases and J 7 bases; nucleotides not matched to a gene: 20. The CDR3 sequence is CASPRGGRLGNNGELFF. The CDR3 DNA follows: TGTGCCTCCCCCCGGGGGGGTCGGTTAGGGAATAACGGGGAGCTGTTTTTT.

This clone was detected a few times. CDR3 coding DNA: TGTGCCACCAGCGGTAGCGGGAAGCCCTACAATGAGCAGTTCTTC. Translation: CATSGSGKPYNEQFF. The chain carries TRBV15 and TRBJ2-1; 8 bases line up with TRBD2. Germline-derived CDR1 and CDR2 are LNHNV and YYDKDF (reference sequence). J gave up 2 bases and V 5 bases, and 5 bases lay outside the gene matches. The CDR3 is made up of 15 amino acids.

This clone has just one count. The genes are TRBV2 and TRBJ1-4; TRBD1 agrees at 8 bases. Trimming cost V 7 bases and J 4 bases; bases outside gene matches: 5. Looked up from germline, CDR1 is SNHLY and CDR2 is FYNNEI. The CDR3 is made up of 14 amino acids. This CDR3 reads CASIRGRINEKLFF. In nucleotides, the CDR3 is TGTGCCAGCATCAGGGGGCGGATTAATGAAAAACTGTTTTTT.

The chain links TRBV10-2 to TRBJ1-5, with 8 bases lining up with TRBD1. J gave up 4 bases and V 5 bases, and 10 bases lay outside the gene matches. The CDR3 has 16 amino acids. Germline lookup yields CDR1 WSHSY and CDR2 SAAADI. For the CDR3, the DNA is TGCGCCAGCAGTTTAGGAGACAGGGGATGGAATCAGCCCCAGCATTTT. Translated: CASSLGDRGWNQPQHF.

J is TRBJ2-1 and V is TRBV5-1; D is possibly TRBD2 (6 bases). V was clipped by 0 bases and J by 5 bases, with 15 bases between them. The CDR3 has 16 residues. The germline gives CDR1 SGHRS, CDR2 YFSETQ. The CDR3 is CASSLAGAGGHNEQFF. The DNA of the CDR3 is TGCGCCAGCAGCTTGGCGGGAGCAGGAGGCCACAATGAGCAGTTCTTC.

The chain links TRBV6-5 to TRBJ2-5; 12 bases align to TRBD2. CDR3 length equals 15 residues. CDR1 MNHEY and CDR2 SVGAGI come from the germline V gene. Trimming took 6 bases from V and 6 from J; bases not matched to a gene: 8. CDR3 DNA sequence: TGTGCCAGCAGGCCGACTAGCGGGAGTATAAAGACCCAGTACTTC. It translates to CASRPTSGSIKTQYF.

V gene TRBV19 combines with J gene TRBJ1-2; no definite D call. The CDR3 contains 17 residues. CDR1 and CDR2 (germline): LNHDA, SQIVND (reference sequence). V lost 1 base and J lost 0, with 15 bases in between. Here the CDR3 DNA reads TGTGCCAGTAGTATAGGGAGAATAAGAATGACTAACTATGGCTACACCTTC. Protein product: CASSIGRIRMTNYGYTF.

The chain joins TRBV28 to TRBJ1-1, with D unresolved. There are 14 residues in the CDR3. The germline V and J ends were trimmed by 0 bases and 1 base, with 6 bases remaining between them. Germline V CDR1 and CDR2: MDHEN, SYDVKM. The CDR3 DNA follows: TGTGCCAGCAGTTTATGGGCAGAGAACACTGAAGCTTTCTTT. Its protein product is CASSLWAENTEAFF.

This rearrangement joins TRBV9 to TRBJ2-2; perhaps TRBD2 as D (5 bases). This CDR3 contains 16 residues. Germline V gene lookup returns CDR1 SGDLS and CDR2 YYNGEE. V gave up 0 bases and J gave up 4 bases, with 13 bases separating them. CDR3 coding DNA: TGTGCCAGCAGCGTAGAAGCGTTAGCGACCACCGGGGAGCTGTTTTTT. Its translation is CASSVEALATTGELFF.

The rearrangement uses TRBV11-2 and TRBJ2-3; 12 bases agree with TRBD1. The CDR3 is made up of 16 amino acids. Unmatched junction bases numbered 6, after V lost 3 bases and J lost 5 bases. Looked up from germline, CDR1 is SGHAT and CDR2 is FQNNGV. This chain's CDR3 is CASSFGTGGIEDTQYF. The CDR3 bases are TGTGCCAGCAGCTTCGGGACAGGGGGCATTGAAGATACGCAGTATTTT.

The gene calls are TRBV6-5 and TRBJ1-2; 10 bases align to TRBD1. With 4 bases clipped from V and 8 bases from J, the junction kept 7 bases outside the gene matches. Per germline, CDR1 MNHEY and CDR2 SVGAGI. The CDR3 is 14 amino acids. The CDR3 sequence is CASSSSGQGYGYTF. DNA for the CDR3: TGTGCCAGCAGTTCCTCGGGACAGGGGTACGGCTACACCTTC.

This rearrangement joins TRBV28 to TRBJ2-3; D may be TRBD1 (6 bases). Germline V gene data show CDR1 as MDHEN and CDR2 as SYDVKM. Trimming shortened V by 7 bases and J by 2 bases, and 13 bases separated the two germline ends. The CDR3 is 14 amino acids. The CDR3 protein is CASNGQTLTDTQYF. The CDR3 nucleotides read TGTGCCAGCAATGGACAGACTCTCACAGATACGCAGTATTTT.

V usage is TRBV7-9 and J usage is TRBJ1-3, with a possible D match to TRBD1 (5 bases). The CDR3 extends over 15 amino acids. The germline V gene encodes CDR1 SEHNR and CDR2 FQNEAQ (reference sequence). V lost 6 bases and J 0 bases, leaving 12 bases between the germline ends. The CDR3: CASSSDTSSGNTIYF. The CDR3 coding sequence is TGTGCCAGCAGTTCGGACACAAGCTCTGGAAACACCATATATTTT.